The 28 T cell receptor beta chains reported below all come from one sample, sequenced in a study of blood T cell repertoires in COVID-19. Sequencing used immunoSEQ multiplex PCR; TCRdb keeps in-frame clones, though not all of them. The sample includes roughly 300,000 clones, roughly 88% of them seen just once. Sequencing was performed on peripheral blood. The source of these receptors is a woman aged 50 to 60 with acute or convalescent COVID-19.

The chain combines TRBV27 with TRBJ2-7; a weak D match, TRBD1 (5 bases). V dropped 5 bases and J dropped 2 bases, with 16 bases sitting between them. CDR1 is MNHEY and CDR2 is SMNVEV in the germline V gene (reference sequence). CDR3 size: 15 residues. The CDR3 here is CASSPMSTATYEQYF. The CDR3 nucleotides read TGTGCCAGCAGTCCGATGTCGACAGCGACCTACGAGCAGTACTTC.

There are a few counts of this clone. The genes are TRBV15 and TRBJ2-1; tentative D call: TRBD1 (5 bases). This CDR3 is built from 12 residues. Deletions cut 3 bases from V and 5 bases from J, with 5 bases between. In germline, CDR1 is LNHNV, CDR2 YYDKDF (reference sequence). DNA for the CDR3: TGTGCCACCAGCAGCAGGGACAATGAGCAGTTCTTC. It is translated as CATSSRDNEQFF.

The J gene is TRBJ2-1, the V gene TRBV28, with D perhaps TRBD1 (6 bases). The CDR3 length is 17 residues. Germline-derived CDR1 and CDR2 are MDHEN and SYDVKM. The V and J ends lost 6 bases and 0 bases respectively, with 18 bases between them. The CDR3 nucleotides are TGTGCCAGCAGATATACACAGGGCTTCTCCTCCTACAATGAGCAGTTCTTC. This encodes CASRYTQGFSSYNEQFF.

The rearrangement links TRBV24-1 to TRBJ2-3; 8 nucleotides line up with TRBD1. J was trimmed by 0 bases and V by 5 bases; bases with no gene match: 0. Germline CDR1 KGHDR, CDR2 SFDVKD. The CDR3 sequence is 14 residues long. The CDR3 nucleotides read TGTGCCACCAGTGGACAGGGGAGCACAGATACGCAGTATTTT. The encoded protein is CATSGQGSTDTQYF.

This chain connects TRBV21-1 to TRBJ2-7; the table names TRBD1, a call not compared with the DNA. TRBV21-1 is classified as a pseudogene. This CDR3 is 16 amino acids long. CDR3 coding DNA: TGTGCCAGCAGCAAAGTCCTTGGACAGGGGCGGTACGAGCAGTACTTC. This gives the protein CASSKVLGQGRYEQYF.

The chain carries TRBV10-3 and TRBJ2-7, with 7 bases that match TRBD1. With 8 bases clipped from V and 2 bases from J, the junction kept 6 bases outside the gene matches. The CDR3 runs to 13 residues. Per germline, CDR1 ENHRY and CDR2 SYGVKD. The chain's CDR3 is CAIRDSDTYEQYF. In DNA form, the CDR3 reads TGTGCCATCCGGGACAGCGATACCTACGAGCAGTACTTC.

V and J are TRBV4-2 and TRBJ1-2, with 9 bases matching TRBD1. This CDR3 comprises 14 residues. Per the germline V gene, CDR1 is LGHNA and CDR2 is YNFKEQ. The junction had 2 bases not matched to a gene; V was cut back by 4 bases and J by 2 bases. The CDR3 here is CASSLGTGNYGYTF. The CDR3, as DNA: TGTGCCAGCAGCCTCGGGACAGGGAACTATGGCTACACCTTC.

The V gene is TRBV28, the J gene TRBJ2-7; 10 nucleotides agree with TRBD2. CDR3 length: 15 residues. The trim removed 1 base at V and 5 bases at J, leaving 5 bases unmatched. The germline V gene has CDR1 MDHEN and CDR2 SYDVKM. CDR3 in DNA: TGTGCCAGCAGTTTATCTCCTAGCGGGAGAGACGAGCAGTACTTC. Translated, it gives CASSLSPSGRDEQYF.

The CDR3 protein is CASSLMTGWSYGYTF. CDR3 DNA: TGTGCCAGCAGCCTCATGACAGGGTGGAGCTATGGCTACACCTTC. This chain links TRBV3-1 (or the pseudogene TRBV3-2) with TRBJ1-2, with 7 bases matching TRBD1. With V trimmed by 4 bases and J by 4 bases, 9 bases remained unmatched. The CDR3 consists of 15 residues. CDR1 is LGHDT, CDR2 YNNKEL, per germline (reference sequence).

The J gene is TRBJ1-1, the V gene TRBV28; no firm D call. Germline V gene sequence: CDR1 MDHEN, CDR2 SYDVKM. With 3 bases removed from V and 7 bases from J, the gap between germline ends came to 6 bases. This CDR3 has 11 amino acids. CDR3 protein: CASSLRLEAFF. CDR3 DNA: TGTGCCAGCAGTTTGAGGCTTGAAGCTTTCTTT.

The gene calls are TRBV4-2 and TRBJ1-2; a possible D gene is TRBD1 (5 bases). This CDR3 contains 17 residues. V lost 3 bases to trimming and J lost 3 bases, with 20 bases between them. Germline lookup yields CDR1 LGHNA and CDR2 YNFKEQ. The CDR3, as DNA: TGTGCCAGCAGCCAGGGGCAGGAGGGGAGCGCCCACTATGGCTACACCTTC. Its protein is CASSQGQEGSAHYGYTF.

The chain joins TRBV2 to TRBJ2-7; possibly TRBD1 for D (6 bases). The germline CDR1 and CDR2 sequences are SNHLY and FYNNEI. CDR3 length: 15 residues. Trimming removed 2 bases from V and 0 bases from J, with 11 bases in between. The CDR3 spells CASSEFRDNSYEQYF. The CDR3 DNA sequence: TGTGCCAGCAGTGAATTCCGGGACAACTCCTACGAGCAGTACTTC.

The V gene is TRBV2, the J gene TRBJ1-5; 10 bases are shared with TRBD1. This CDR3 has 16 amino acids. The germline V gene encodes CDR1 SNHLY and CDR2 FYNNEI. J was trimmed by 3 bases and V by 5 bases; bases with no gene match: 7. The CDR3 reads CASSSGQGLNNQPQHF. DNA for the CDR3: TGTGCCAGCAGTTCGGGACAGGGGCTTAACAATCAGCCCCAGCATTTT.

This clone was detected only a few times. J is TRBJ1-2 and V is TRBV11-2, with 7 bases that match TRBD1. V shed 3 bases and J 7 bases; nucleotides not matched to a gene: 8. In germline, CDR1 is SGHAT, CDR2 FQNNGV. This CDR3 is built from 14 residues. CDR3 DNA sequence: TGTGCCAGCAGCTTCACAGGGGTTGCACGTGGCTACACCTTC. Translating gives CASSFTGVARGYTF. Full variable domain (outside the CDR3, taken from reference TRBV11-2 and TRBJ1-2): EAGVAQSPRYKIIEKRQSVAFWCNPISGHATLYWYQQILGQGPKLLIQFQNNGVVDDSQLPKDRFSAERLKGVDSTLKIQPAKLEDSAVYLCASSFTGVARGYTFGSGTRLTVV.

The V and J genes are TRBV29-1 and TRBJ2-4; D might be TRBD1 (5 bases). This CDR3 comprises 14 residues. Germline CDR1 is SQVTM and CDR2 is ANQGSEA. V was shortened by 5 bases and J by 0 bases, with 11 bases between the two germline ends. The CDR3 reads CSVTMGLAKNIQYF. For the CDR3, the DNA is TGCAGCGTTACTATGGGGCTAGCCAAAAACATTCAGTACTTC.

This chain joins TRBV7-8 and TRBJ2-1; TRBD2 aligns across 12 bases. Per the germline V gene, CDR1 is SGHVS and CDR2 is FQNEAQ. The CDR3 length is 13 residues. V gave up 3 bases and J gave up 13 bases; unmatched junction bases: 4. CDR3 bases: TGTGCCAGCAGCTTGTTGACTAGCGGGGGACAGTTCTTC. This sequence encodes CASSLLTSGGQFF.

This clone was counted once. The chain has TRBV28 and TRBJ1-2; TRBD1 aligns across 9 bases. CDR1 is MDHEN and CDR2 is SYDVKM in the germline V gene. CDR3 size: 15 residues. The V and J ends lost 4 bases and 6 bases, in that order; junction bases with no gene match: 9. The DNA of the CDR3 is TGTGCCAGCAGTTACAGGGGGCGGAGGGTAAATGGCTACACCTTC. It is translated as CASSYRGRRVNGYTF.

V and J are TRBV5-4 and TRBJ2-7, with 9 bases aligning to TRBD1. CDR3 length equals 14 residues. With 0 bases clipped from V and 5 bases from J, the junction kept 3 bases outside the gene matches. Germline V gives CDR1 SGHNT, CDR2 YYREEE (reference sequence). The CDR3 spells CASSLGDRAHEQYF. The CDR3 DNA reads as TGTGCCAGCAGCTTGGGGGACAGGGCTCACGAGCAGTACTTC.

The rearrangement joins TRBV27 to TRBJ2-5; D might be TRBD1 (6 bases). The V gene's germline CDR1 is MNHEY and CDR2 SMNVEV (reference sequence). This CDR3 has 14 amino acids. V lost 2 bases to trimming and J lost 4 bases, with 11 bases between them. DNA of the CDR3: TGTGCCAGCAGTTTAATACAGGGTCTAGAGACCCAGTACTTC. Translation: CASSLIQGLETQYF.

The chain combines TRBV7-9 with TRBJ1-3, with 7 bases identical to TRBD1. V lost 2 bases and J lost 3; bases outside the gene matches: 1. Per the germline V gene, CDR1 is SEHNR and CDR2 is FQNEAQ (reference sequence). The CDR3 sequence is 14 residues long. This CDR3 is CASSLRGLGNTIYF. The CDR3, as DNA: TGTGCCAGCAGCTTAAGGGGGCTTGGAAACACCATATATTTT.

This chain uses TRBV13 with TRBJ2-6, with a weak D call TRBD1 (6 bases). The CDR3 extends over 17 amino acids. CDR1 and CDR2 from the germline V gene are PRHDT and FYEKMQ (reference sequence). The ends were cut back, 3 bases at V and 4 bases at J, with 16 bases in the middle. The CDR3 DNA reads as TGTGCCAGCAGCTTTTCCACAGGGATAGCCGGGGCCAACGTCCTGACTTTC. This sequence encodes CASSFSTGIAGANVLTF. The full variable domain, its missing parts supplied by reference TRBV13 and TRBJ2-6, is AAGVIQSPRHLIKEKRETATLKCYPIPRHDTVYWYQQGPGQDPQFLISFYEKMQSDKGSIPDRFSAQQFSDYHSELNMSSLELGDSALYFCASSFSTGIAGANVLTFGAGSRLTVL.

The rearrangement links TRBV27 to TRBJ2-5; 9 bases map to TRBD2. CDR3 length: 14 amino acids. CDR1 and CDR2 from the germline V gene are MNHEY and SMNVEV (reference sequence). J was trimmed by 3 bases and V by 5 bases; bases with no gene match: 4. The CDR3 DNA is TGTGCCAGCAGTAGGTTAGCGGGAGAAGAGACCCAGTACTTC. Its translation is CASSRLAGEETQYF.

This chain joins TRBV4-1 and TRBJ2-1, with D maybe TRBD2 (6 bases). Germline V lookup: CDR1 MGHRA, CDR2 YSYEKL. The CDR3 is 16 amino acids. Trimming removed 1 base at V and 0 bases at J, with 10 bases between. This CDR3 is CASSQASEGSYNEQFF. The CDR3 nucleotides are TGCGCCAGCAGCCAAGCGTCGGAGGGCTCCTACAATGAGCAGTTCTTC.

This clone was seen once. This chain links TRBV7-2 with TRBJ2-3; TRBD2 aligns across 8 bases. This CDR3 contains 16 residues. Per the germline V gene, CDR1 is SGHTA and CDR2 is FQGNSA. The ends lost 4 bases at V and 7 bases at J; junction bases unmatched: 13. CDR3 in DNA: TGTGCCAGCAGCTGGCTAGCGGGTGGAGGGGCATATACGCAGTATTTT. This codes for CASSWLAGGGAYTQYF.

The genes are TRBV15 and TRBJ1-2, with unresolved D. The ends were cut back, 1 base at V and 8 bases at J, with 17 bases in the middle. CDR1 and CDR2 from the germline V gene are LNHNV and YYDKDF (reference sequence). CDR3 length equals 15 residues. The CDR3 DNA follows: TGTGCCACCAGCAGAGCGGGAGGAGTAGGAGTGGGCTACACCTTC. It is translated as CATSRAGGVGVGYTF.

This CDR3 reads CASRRQGARGTQYF. Written as DNA, the CDR3 is TGTGCCAGCCGGAGACAGGGGGCGCGAGGTACGCAGTATTTT. The chain combines TRBV28 with TRBJ2-3; 10 bases map to TRBD1. J gave up 8 bases and V 8 bases, and 10 bases lay outside the gene matches. The CDR3 sequence is 14 residues long. CDR1 and CDR2 from the germline V gene are MDHEN and SYDVKM.

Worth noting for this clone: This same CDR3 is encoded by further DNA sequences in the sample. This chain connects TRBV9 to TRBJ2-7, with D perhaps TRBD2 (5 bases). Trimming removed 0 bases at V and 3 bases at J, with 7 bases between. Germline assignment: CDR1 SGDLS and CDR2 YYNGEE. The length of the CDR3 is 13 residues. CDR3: CASSVVGGYEQYF. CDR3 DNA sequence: TGTGCCAGCAGCGTAGTAGGAGGCTACGAGCAGTACTTC.

The CDR3 loop is CASSEGNEKLFF. The DNA of the CDR3 is TGTGCCAGCAGCGAGGGTAATGAAAAACTGTTTTTT. The V call is TRBV3-1 (or the pseudogene TRBV3-2), the J call TRBJ1-4, with D unclear. The CDR3 runs 12 residues. Between the trimmed V and J ends, which lost 5 bases and 4 bases, there was a span of 5 bases. Germline V gene data show CDR1 as LGHDT and CDR2 as YNNKEL (reference sequence).